These 32 T cell receptor beta chains were sequenced from one sample in a study of cytomegalovirus exposure and HLA in healthy donors. PCR involved 60 Vbeta and 13 Jbeta primers. The data were produced by immunoSEQ multiplex PCR, yet TCRdb's version contains in-frame clones alone and is incomplete. Listed are 220,000 or so clones; about 1.1% falls within the top ten. Sequenced sample: PBMCs. The origin of the receptors is a girl aged 2-10 years in good health and CMV-seropositive.

The chain is built from TRBV30 and TRBJ1-1; D remains unclear. CDR3 length equals 15 residues. Germline V gene data show CDR1 as GTSNPN and CDR2 as SVGIG (reference sequence). The V and J ends lost 4 bases and 0 bases respectively, with 15 bases between them. The CDR3 nucleotides read TGTGCCTGGAACCAAGGATTAGCCATGAACACTGAAGCTTTCTTT. Protein product: CAWNQGLAMNTEAFF.

The chain combines TRBV9 with TRBJ1-5; D is unresolved. V was pared by 0 bases and J by 5 bases, with 3 bases between. The germline gives CDR1 SGDLS, CDR2 YYNGEE. The CDR3 consists of 12 residues. In DNA form, the CDR3 reads TGTGCCAGCAGCGTAGGCGATCAGCCCCAGCATTTT. This gives the protein CASSVGDQPQHF.

The DNA for the CDR3 is TGCGCCAGCAGCCCGAGGGGACAGTTCGAGAGCGAGCAGTACTTC. It codes for CASSPRGQFESEQYF. The V call is TRBV5-1, the J call TRBJ2-7; 7 bases line up with TRBD1. The length of the CDR3 is 15 residues. J was trimmed by 6 bases and V by 4 bases; bases with no gene match: 13. Germline-derived CDR1 and CDR2 are SGHRS and YFSETQ.

A note on this clone: A junction boundary mismatches the germline segment, possibly from a read error. This chain uses TRBV6-5 with TRBJ2-5, with D possibly being TRBD1 or TRBD2 (7 bases each). This CDR3 has 11 residues. CDR1 and CDR2 (germline): MNHEY, SVGAGI. CDR3 nucleotides: TGTGCCTGCAGGGGGGGAGAGACCCAGTACTTC. It specifies CACRGGETQYF.

The CDR3 bases are TGTGCCAGCAGTGAGGGGCGACCCCAAGAGACCCAGTACTTC. Encoded protein: CASSEGRPQETQYF. The gene calls are TRBV25-1 and TRBJ2-5; the D gene is possibly TRBD1 (5 bases). Germline-derived CDR1 and CDR2 are MGHDK and SYGVNS. V gave up 3 bases and J gave up 1 base, with 9 bases separating them. The CDR3 runs 14 residues.

The chain is built from TRBV27 and TRBJ1-6; TRBD1 aligns across 7 bases. This CDR3 has 14 residues. V lost 6 bases, J lost 5 bases, and 4 bases stayed unmatched. In germline, CDR1 is MNHEY, CDR2 SMNVEV (reference sequence). CDR3 in DNA: TGTGCCAGCAGACGGACAGGAAATAATTCACCCCTCCACTTT. This translates into CASRRTGNNSPLHF.

The chain joins TRBV27 to TRBJ2-7; D is unclear. The germline V and J ends were trimmed by 2 bases and 2 bases, with 13 bases remaining between them. Per the germline V gene, CDR1 is MNHEY and CDR2 is SMNVEV (reference sequence). The CDR3 runs to 15 residues. CDR3 DNA: TGTGCCAGCAGTTTACGAGCTGGAGTCCCCTACGAGCAGTACTTC. It encodes CASSLRAGVPYEQYF.

V and J are TRBV18 and TRBJ2-7, with 11 bases identical to TRBD1. Germline-derived CDR1 and CDR2 are KGHSH and LQKENI. This CDR3 region has 14 residues. The junction had 3 bases not matched to a gene; V was cut back by 2 bases and J by 6 bases. The CDR3 is CASSPIGTGGEQYF. CDR3 nucleotides: TGTGCCAGCTCACCAATCGGGACAGGGGGCGAGCAGTACTTC. Drawing the rest from reference TRBV18 and TRBJ2-7, the complete variable domain is NAGVMQNPRHLVRRRGQEARLRCSPMKGHSHVYWYRQLPEEGLKFMVYLQKENIIDESGMPKERFSAEFPKEGPSILRIQQVVRGDSAAYFCASSPIGTGGEQYFGPGTRLTVT.

The chain links TRBV7-2 to TRBJ2-7; unclear D gene. The CDR3 sequence is 13 residues long. V lost 0 bases to trimming and J lost 0 bases, with 3 bases between them. The germline CDR1 and CDR2 sequences are SGHTA and FQGNSA. CDR3 region: CASSLARSYEQYF. As DNA, the CDR3 is TGTGCCAGCAGCTTAGCGCGCTCCTACGAGCAGTACTTC.

Notes on this clone: A junction boundary mismatches the germline segment, possibly from a read error. The genes are TRBV18 and TRBJ1-1, with TRBD1 identical over 8 bases. The germline V gene has CDR1 KGHSH and CDR2 LQKENI. This CDR3 has 14 residues. The CDR3 DNA follows: TGTGCCGGCCAGGGGGCTAGCGTGAACACTGAAGCTTCCTTT. Translating gives CAGQGASVNTEASF.

The chain carries TRBV28 and TRBJ2-7, with 13 bases identical to TRBD2. Trimming took 6 bases from V and 7 from J; bases not matched to a gene: 6. The CDR3 sequence is 14 residues long. Germline lookup yields CDR1 MDHEN and CDR2 SYDVKM. The chain's CDR3 is CASRGGLAGVEQYF. In DNA, the CDR3 is TGTGCCAGCAGGGGCGGACTAGCGGGAGTTGAGCAGTACTTC. Using reference TRBV28 and TRBJ2-7 for the parts outside the CDR3, the full variable domain is DVKVTQSSRYLVKRTGEKVFLECVQDMDHENMFWYRQDPGLGLRLIYFSYDVKMKEKGDIPEGYSVSREKKERFSLILESASTNQTSMYLCASRGGLAGVEQYFGPGTRLTVT.

V is TRBV18 and J is TRBJ1-5; D perhaps matches TRBD1 (5 bases). Trimming took off 2 bases at V and 2 bases at J, with 7 bases between the two ends. CDR1 is KGHSH, CDR2 LQKENI, per germline. The CDR3 contains 14 residues. CDR3 bases: TGTGCCAGCTCACCAGACAGAGGCAATCAGCCCCAGCATTTT. It translates to CASSPDRGNQPQHF.

V and J are TRBV25-1 and TRBJ2-1, with TRBD1 matching over 12 bases. Germline CDR1 reads MGHDK; CDR2 reads SYGVNS. This CDR3 has 15 residues. The junction had 7 bases not matched to a gene; V was cut back by 5 bases and J by 8 bases. This chain's CDR3 is CASSLTGTGGHEQFF. Written as DNA, the CDR3 is TGTGCCAGCAGTTTAACCGGGACAGGGGGCCATGAGCAGTTCTTC. Using reference TRBV25-1 and TRBJ2-1 for the parts outside the CDR3, the full variable domain is EADIYQTPRYLVIGTGKKITLECSQTMGHDKMYWYQQDPGMELHLIHYSYGVNSTEKGDLSSESTVSRIRTEHFPLTLESARPSHTSQYLCASSLTGTGGHEQFFGPGTRLTVL.

V gene TRBV6-5 combines with J gene TRBJ1-1; 9 nucleotides match TRBD1. Trimming removed 5 bases from V and 5 bases from J; junction bases left unmatched: 9. The CDR3 loop spans 15 amino acids. CDR1 and CDR2 from the germline V gene are MNHEY and SVGAGI. CDR3 amino acids: CASSSPGQGGTEAFF. For the CDR3, the DNA is TGTGCCAGCAGTAGCCCGGGACAGGGTGGGACTGAAGCTTTCTTT.

The chain links TRBV15 to TRBJ2-1, with 8 bases identical to TRBD2. Trimming cost V 1 base and J 9 bases; bases outside gene matches: 5. The CDR3 contains 14 residues. Germline V gives CDR1 LNHNV, CDR2 YYDKDF (reference sequence). The CDR3 protein is CATSRVGRASEQFF. In nucleotides, the CDR3 is TGTGCCACCAGCAGAGTCGGGAGGGCATCTGAGCAGTTCTTC.

This chain connects TRBV28 to TRBJ2-7; 10 positions agree with TRBD2. With V trimmed by 4 bases and J by 2 bases, 5 bases remained unmatched. CDR1 is MDHEN, CDR2 SYDVKM, per germline. The CDR3 has 15 residues. The CDR3 sequence is CASSSLAGVTYEQYF. The CDR3 DNA sequence: TGTGCCAGCAGTTCCCTAGCGGGAGTCACCTACGAGCAGTACTTC.

The CDR3 DNA follows: TGCGCCAGCAGCGACGGACTAATCCAAGAGACCCAGTACTTC. This codes for CASSDGLIQETQYF. The V gene is TRBV10-2, the J gene TRBJ2-5, with D possibly matching TRBD2 (6 bases). The CDR3 covers 14 residues. Germline values: CDR1 WSHSY, CDR2 SAAADI. V dropped 6 bases and J dropped 1 base, with 12 bases sitting between them.

The gene calls are TRBV7-2 and TRBJ1-4; tentative D call: TRBD1 (6 bases). CDR3 length: 17 residues. Germline V CDR1 and CDR2: SGHTA, FQGNSA. The V end was cut by 1 base, the J end by 3 bases, with 15 bases between. The CDR3: CASSLGAGGAPNEKLFF. CDR3 DNA sequence: TGTGCCAGCAGCTTAGGTGCTGGGGGGGCGCCTAATGAAAAACTGTTTTTT. The variable domain in full, with the rest retrieved from reference TRBV7-2 and TRBJ1-4, is GAGVSQSPSNKVTEKGKDVELRCDPISGHTALYWYRQSLGQGLEFLIYFQGNSAPDKSGLPSDRFSAERTGGSVSTLTIQRTQQEDSAVYLCASSLGAGGAPNEKLFFGSGTQLSVL.

The chain recombines TRBV7-6 with TRBJ2-2, with 12 bases lining up with TRBD1. This CDR3 region has 15 residues. Germline CDR1 SGHVS, CDR2 FNYEAQ. Unmatched junction bases numbered 4, after V lost 5 bases and J lost 6 bases. CDR3 residues: CASSPRDRGPGELFF. Written as DNA, the CDR3 is TGTGCCAGCAGCCCCCGGGACAGGGGGCCCGGGGAGCTGTTTTTT.

This rearrangement joins TRBV5-1 to TRBJ2-7; the D gene is possibly TRBD1 (5 bases). The germline CDR1 and CDR2 sequences are SGHRS and YFSETQ. Trimming removed 0 bases at V and 0 bases at J, with 10 bases between. The CDR3 is made up of 15 amino acids. The CDR3 DNA reads TGCGCCAGCAGCTTGGAAGGGGCGAGCTCCTACGAGCAGTACTTC. Translating gives CASSLEGASSYEQYF.

This sequence joins TRBV6-1 and TRBJ2-7, with 7 bases matching TRBD2. Trimming at V came to 9 bases and at J to 2 bases, leaving 10 bases not matched to a gene. CDR1 is MNHNS, CDR2 SASEGT, per germline. This CDR3 region has 14 residues. The CDR3 region has the DNA TGTGCCAGTAACGGGGCTAGCGGACCCTACGAGCAGTACTTC. It yields the protein CASNGASGPYEQYF.

CDR3 coding DNA: TGTGCCAGCAGCTACCCGGAGAAATACAATGAGCAGTTCTTC. Amino acid sequence: CASSYPEKYNEQFF. The chain employs TRBV5-4 and TRBJ2-1; D unresolved. The CDR3 runs 14 residues. In germline, CDR1 is SGHNT, CDR2 YYREEE (reference sequence). The V end lost 3 bases, the J end lost 4 bases, and 11 bases lay between the germline ends.

The chain carries TRBV6-5 and TRBJ2-7; 11 bases align to TRBD2. Unmatched junction bases numbered 8, after V lost 8 bases and J lost 5 bases. The germline CDR1 and CDR2 sequences are MNHEY and SVGAGI. This CDR3 contains 14 residues. The CDR3 loop reads CASCTSGRPDEQYF. The CDR3, as DNA: TGTGCCAGCTGTACTAGCGGGAGACCCGACGAGCAGTACTTC.

The V call is TRBV6-1, the J call TRBJ2-7; D is undetermined. The V end was cut by 1 base, the J end by 6 bases, with 10 bases between. This CDR3 spans 13 amino acids. Germline V CDR1 and CDR2: MNHNS, SASEGT. CDR3 in amino acids: CASSEVRVGEQYF. The CDR3 nucleotides are TGTGCCAGCAGTGAAGTACGGGTCGGCGAGCAGTACTTC.

The chain is built from TRBV2 and TRBJ2-3, with 10 bases that match TRBD2. Germline values: CDR1 SNHLY, CDR2 FYNNEI. The CDR3 consists of 15 residues. V shed 3 bases, J shed 5 bases, and the junction held 5 bases outside the gene matches. The CDR3 spells CASSEETSGLDTQYF. Here the CDR3 DNA reads TGTGCCAGCAGTGAGGAGACTAGCGGGTTAGATACGCAGTATTTT.

The chain joins TRBV7-8 to TRBJ2-7; maybe TRBD1 (6 bases). This CDR3 spans 14 amino acids. The germline gives CDR1 SGHVS, CDR2 FQNEAQ. V lost 1 base to trimming and J lost 1 base, with 8 bases between them. The CDR3 is CASSLVDSSYEQYF. The CDR3 DNA reads as TGTGCCAGCAGCTTAGTGGACAGTTCCTACGAGCAGTACTTC.

The chain carries TRBV27 and TRBJ2-7; TRBD1 agrees at 9 bases. Germline values: CDR1 MNHEY, CDR2 SMNVEV (reference sequence). The CDR3 consists of 15 residues. J gave up 5 bases and V 6 bases, and 11 bases lay outside the gene matches. The CDR3 DNA is TGTGCCAGCAGGCGTGGTAAGACAGGGGGAGACGAGCAGTACTTC. This sequence encodes CASRRGKTGGDEQYF.

The chain has TRBV10-3 and TRBJ2-6, with 7 positions matching TRBD1. This CDR3 comprises 19 residues. J lost 0 bases, V lost 11 bases, and 19 bases had no gene match. Germline lookup yields CDR1 ENHRY and CDR2 SYGVKD. This chain's CDR3 is CALNKIGQVRFSGANVLTF. In DNA, the CDR3 is TGTGCCCTAAATAAAATCGGACAGGTAAGGTTCTCTGGGGCCAACGTCCTGACTTTC.

V usage is TRBV6-6 and J usage is TRBJ1-2, with a tentative D call TRBD1 (5 bases). CDR3 length equals 12 residues. V lost 5 bases and J lost 6, with 10 bases in between. Germline lookup yields CDR1 MNHNY and CDR2 SVGAGI (reference sequence). CDR3 DNA: TGTGCCAGCAGTACCGGGGGGGATGGCTACACCTTC. Its protein product is CASSTGGDGYTF.

This sequence joins TRBV5-6 and TRBJ1-2; 9 nucleotides agree with TRBD1. V lost 3 bases, J lost 8 bases, and 8 bases stayed unmatched. Per the germline V gene, CDR1 is SGHDT and CDR2 is YYEEEE. The CDR3 has 14 residues. The CDR3 sequence: CASSSDRGDYGYTF. In DNA form, the CDR3 reads TGTGCCAGCAGCTCGGACAGGGGAGATTACGGCTACACCTTC.

The chain couples TRBV18 to TRBJ2-1; the D gene is possibly TRBD1 (6 bases). Germline CDR1 KGHSH, CDR2 LQKENI. CDR3 length: 16 residues. The V gene lost 2 bases and the J gene lost 2 bases, with 13 bases spanning the gap. The CDR3 nucleotides are TGTGCCAGCTCACCAACAGGGACCCATCCCTACAATGAGCAGTTCTTC. Translated: CASSPTGTHPYNEQFF.

The chain links TRBV10-3 to TRBJ2-5, with D maybe TRBD2 (5 bases). Trimming took 8 bases from V and 4 from J, leaving 14 bases between them. The CDR3 is 13 residues long. Germline V gene lookup returns CDR1 ENHRY and CDR2 SYGVKD. CDR3 amino acids: CAIGLAVGETQYF. The CDR3 region has the DNA TGTGCCATCGGGCTAGCTGTCGGAGAGACCCAGTACTTC.